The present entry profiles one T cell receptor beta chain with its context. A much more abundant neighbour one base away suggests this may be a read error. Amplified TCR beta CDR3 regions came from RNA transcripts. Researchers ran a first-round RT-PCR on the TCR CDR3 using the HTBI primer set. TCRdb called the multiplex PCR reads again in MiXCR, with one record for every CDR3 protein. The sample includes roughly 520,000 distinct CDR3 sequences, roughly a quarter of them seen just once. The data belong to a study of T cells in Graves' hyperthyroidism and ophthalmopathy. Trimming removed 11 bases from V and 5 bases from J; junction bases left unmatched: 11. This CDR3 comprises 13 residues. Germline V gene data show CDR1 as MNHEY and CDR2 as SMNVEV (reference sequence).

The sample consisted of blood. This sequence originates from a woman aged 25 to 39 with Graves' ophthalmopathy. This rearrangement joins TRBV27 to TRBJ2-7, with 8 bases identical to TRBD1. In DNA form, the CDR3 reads TGTGCCGGCTCCCTCCAGGGGGCCCACGAGCAGTACTTC. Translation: CAGSLQGAHEQYF.